This entry features one TCR beta chain sequence. The assay was immunoSEQ multiplex PCR, and TCRdb's table has in-frame clones only and misses some. In the table there are roughly 120,000 clones, about 92% of which are singletons. The sample is drawn from a study of control samples from healthy donors and cancer patients. The CDR3 consists of 12 residues. V shed 2 bases and J shed 7 bases, with 8 bases lying between them. This chain connects TRBV12-3 or TRBV12-4 to TRBJ1-1; D remains unclear. This TCR derives from a man aged 50 to 60 with head and neck cancer. The source material was PBMCs. The CDR3 coding sequence is TGTGCCAGCAGTTTAAGTAGTGGTGAAGCTTTCTTT. Translating it yields CASSLSSGEAFF.